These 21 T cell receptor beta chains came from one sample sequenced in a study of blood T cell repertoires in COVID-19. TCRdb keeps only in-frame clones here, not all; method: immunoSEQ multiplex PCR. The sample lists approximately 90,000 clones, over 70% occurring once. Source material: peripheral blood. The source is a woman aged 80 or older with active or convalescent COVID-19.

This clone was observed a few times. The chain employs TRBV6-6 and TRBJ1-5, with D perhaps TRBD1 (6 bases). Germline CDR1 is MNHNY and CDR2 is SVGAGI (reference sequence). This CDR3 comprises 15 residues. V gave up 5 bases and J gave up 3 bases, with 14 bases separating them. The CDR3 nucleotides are TGTGCCAGCAGTCGCAGGGGAGGGCACAATCAGCCCCAGCATTTT. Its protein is CASSRRGGHNQPQHF.

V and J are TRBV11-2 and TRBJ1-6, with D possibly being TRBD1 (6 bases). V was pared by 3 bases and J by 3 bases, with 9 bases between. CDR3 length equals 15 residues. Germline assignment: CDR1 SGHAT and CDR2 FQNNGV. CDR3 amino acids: CASSFIGGYNSPLHF. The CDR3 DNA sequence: TGTGCCAGCAGCTTTATAGGGGGCTATAATTCACCCCTCCACTTT.

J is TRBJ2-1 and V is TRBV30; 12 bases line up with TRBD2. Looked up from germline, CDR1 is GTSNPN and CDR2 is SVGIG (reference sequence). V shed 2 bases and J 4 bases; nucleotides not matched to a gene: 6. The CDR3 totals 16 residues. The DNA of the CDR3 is TGTGCCTGGAGTCAACCTCTAGCGGGAGGGTACAATGAGCAGTTCTTC. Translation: CAWSQPLAGGYNEQFF.

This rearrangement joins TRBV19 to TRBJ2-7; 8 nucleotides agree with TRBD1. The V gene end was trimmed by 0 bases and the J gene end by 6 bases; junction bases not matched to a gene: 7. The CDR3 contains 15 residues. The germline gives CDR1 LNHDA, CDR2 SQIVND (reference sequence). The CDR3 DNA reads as TGTGCCAGTAGTATAGAGGGCAGGGGGCGATCCGAGCAGTACTTC. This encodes CASSIEGRGRSEQYF.

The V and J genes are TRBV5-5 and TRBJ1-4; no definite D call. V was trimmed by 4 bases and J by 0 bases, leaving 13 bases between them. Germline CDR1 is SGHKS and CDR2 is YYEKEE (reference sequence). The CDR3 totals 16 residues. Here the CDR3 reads CASSVAGFATNEKLFF. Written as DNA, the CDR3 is TGTGCCAGCAGCGTCGCCGGGTTCGCAACTAATGAAAAACTGTTTTTT.

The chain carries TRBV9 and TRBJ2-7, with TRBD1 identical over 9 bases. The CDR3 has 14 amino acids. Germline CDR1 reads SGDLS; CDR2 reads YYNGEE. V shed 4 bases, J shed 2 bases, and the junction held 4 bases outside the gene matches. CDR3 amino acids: CASSPRDRAYEQYF. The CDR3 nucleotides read TGTGCCAGCAGCCCCCGGGACAGGGCCTACGAGCAGTACTTC. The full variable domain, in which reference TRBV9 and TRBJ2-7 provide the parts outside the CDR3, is DSGVTQTPKHLITATGQRVTLRCSPRSGDLSVYWYQQSLDQGLQFLIQYYNGEERAKGNILERFSAQQFPDLHSELNLSSLELGDSALYFCASSPRDRAYEQYFGPGTRLTVT.

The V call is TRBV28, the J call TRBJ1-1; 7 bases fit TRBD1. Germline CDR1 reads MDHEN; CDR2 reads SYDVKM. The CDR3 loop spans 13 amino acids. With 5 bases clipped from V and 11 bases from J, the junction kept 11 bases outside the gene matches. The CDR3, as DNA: TGTGCCAGCAGTATCCCGGAAGGGGGCCGGGCTTTCTTT. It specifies CASSIPEGGRAFF.

The CDR3 sequence: CASSPLPETQYF. The CDR3 bases are TGTGCCAGCAGTCCACTCCCGGAGACCCAGTACTTC. The V gene is TRBV7-2, the J gene TRBJ2-5; no definite D call. Trimming left V 6 bases short and J 5 bases short, with 10 bases between. The CDR3 spans 12 residues. Germline values: CDR1 SGHTA, CDR2 FQGNSA.

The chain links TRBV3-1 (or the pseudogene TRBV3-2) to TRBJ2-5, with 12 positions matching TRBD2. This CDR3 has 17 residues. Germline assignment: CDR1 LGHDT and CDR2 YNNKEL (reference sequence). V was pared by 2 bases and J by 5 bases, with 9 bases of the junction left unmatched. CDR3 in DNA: TGTGCCAGCAGCCAAACCATGACTAGCGGGGGACTGGAGACCCAGTACTTC. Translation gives CASSQTMTSGGLETQYF.

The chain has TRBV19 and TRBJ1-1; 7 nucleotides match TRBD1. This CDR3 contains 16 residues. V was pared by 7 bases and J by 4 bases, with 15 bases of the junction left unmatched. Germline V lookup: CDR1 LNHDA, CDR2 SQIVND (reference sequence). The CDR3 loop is CASTSHPTGVTTEAFF. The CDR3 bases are TGTGCCAGTACCTCTCATCCAACAGGGGTTACCACTGAAGCTTTCTTT.

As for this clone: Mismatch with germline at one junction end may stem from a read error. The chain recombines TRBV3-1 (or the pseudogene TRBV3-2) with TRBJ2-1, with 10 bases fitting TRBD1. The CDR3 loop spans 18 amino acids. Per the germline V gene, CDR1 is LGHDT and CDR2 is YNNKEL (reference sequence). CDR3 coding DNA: TGTGCCAGCAGCCATCTTGGGAAAACGGGACAGGGGATGAATGAGAAGTTCTTC. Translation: CASSHLGKTGQGMNEKFF.

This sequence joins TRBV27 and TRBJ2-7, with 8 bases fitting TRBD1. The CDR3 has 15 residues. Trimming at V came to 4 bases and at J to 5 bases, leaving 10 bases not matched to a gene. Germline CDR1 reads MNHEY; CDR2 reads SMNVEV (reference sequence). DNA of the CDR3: TGTGCCAGCAGTTCTCTTGGGGGACAGGTCCACGAGCAGTACTTC. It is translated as CASSSLGGQVHEQYF.

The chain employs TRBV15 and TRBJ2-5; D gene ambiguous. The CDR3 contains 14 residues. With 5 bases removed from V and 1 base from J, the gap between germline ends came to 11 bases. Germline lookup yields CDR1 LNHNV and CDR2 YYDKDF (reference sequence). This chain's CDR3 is CATSGDSTQETQYF. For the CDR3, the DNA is TGTGCCACCAGCGGCGACTCGACCCAAGAGACCCAGTACTTC.

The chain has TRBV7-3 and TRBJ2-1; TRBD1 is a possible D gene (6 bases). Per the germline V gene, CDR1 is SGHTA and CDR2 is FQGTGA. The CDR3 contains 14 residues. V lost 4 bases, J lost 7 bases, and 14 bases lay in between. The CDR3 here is CASSSHRDTNEQFF. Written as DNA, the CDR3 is TGTGCCAGCAGCTCACACAGGGACACAAATGAGCAGTTCTTC.

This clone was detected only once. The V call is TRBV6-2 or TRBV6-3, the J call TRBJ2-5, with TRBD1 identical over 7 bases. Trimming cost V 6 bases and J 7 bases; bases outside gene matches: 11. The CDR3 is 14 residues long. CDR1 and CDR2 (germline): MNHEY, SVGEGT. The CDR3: CASSPGTGEWTQYF. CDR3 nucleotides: TGTGCCAGCAGCCCTGGAACAGGGGAGTGGACCCAGTACTTC.

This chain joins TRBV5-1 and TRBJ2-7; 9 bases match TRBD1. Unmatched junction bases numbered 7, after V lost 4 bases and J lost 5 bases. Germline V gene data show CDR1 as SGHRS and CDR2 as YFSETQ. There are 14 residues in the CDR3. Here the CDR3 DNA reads TGCGCCAGCAGCACGGGACAGGGATGGCACGAGCAGTACTTC. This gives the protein CASSTGQGWHEQYF.

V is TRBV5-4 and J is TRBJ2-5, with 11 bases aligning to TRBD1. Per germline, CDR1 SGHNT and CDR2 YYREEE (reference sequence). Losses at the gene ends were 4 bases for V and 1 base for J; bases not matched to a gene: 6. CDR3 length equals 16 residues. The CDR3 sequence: CASSQGTGGFQETQYF. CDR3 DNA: TGTGCCAGCAGCCAGGGGACAGGGGGATTCCAAGAGACCCAGTACTTC.

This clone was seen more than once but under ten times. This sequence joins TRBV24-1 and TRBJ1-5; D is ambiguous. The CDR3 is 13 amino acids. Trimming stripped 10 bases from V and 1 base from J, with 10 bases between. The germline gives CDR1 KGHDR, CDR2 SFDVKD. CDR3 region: CATCGGSNQPQHF. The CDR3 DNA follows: TGTGCCACATGTGGCGGCAGCAATCAGCCCCAGCATTTT.

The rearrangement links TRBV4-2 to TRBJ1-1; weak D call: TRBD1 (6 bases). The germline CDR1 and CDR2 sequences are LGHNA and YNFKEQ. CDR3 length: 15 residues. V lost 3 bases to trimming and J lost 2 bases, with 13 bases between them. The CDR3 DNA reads TGTGCCAGCAGCCAGGGACAAGACATAAACACTGAAGCTTTCTTT. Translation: CASSQGQDINTEAFF.

The CDR3 spells CATGQSSPQPQHF. The CDR3, as DNA: TGTGCCACCGGACAGTCATCACCTCAGCCCCAGCATTTT. The chain combines TRBV28 with TRBJ1-5; D possibly corresponds to TRBD1 (6 bases). Germline V lookup: CDR1 MDHEN, CDR2 SYDVKM. The CDR3 totals 13 residues. Trimming stripped 10 bases from V and 6 bases from J, with 16 bases between.

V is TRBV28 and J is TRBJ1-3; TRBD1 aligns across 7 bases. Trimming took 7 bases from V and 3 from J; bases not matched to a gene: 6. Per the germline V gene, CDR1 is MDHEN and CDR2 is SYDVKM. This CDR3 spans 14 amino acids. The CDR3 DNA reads TGTGCCAGCAATACACGGGACAGTGGAAACACCATATATTTT. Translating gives CASNTRDSGNTIYF.